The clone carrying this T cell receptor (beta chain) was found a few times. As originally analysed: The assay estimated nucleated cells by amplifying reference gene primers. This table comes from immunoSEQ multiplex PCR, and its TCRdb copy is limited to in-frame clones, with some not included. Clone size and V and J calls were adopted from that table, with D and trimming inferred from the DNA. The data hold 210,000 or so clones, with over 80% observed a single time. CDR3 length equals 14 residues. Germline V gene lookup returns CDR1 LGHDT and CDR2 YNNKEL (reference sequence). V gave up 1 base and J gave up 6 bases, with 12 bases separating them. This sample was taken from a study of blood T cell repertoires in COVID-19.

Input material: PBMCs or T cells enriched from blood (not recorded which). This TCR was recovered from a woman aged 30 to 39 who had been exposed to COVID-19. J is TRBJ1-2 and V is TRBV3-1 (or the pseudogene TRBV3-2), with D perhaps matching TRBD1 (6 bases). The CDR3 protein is CASSQGLAGDGYTF. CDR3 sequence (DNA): TGTGCCAGCAGCCAAGGGTTGGCAGGGGATGGCTACACCTTC.